A selection of T cell receptor beta chains follows, all from one sample in a study of cytomegalovirus exposure and HLA in healthy donors. Sequencing used immunoSEQ multiplex PCR; TCRdb keeps in-frame clones, though not all of them. The top ten clones hold about 3% of a sample with approximately 86,000 clones, 76% of them seen once. Sequences were obtained from PBMCs. The receptors come from a man aged 40-49 years in good health and CMV-seronegative. CDR3s include the opening cysteine and the closing phenylalanine or tryptophan. Each record gives: J gene, clone size, V gene, D gene, CDR3 length, CDR3 protein, CDR3 DNA. D genes are given only for firm matches. Clone sizes are given selectively: once, few, many, or a class where the clone is expanded.

>TRBJ1-5|NA|TRBV5-8|TRBD1|16
CASSRGQGARHQPQHF
TGTGCCAGCAGCCGGGGGCAGGGGGCCCGCCACCAGCCCCAGCATTTT
>TRBJ2-5|NA|TRBV7-3|NA|15
CASSQDGGEWETQYF
TGTGCCAGCAGCCAGGACGGTGGGGAGTGGGAGACCCAGTACTTC
>TRBJ1-2|NA|TRBV7-2|NA|11
CASSPSYGYTF
TGTGCCAGCAGTCCTTCCTATGGCTACACCTTC
>TRBJ1-1|NA|TRBV19|NA|12
CATRTGVTEAFF
TGTGCCACCAGGACTGGGGTCACTGAAGCTTTCTTT
>TRBJ2-3|NA|TRBV7-2|NA|15
CASSFVGSRADTQYF
TGTGCCAGCAGCTTTGTCGGTAGCAGGGCAGATACGCAGTATTTT
>TRBJ1-5|NA|TRBV2|NA|13
CASSALRESLGHF
TGTGCCAGCAGTGCTCTACGGGAGAGCCTCGGGCATTTT
>TRBJ2-7|NA|TRBV6-1|TRBD2|15
CASSEEAGGPYEQYF
TGTGCCAGCAGTGAAGAGGCGGGGGGGCCCTACGAGCAGTACTTC
>TRBJ1-2|once|TRBV7-2|NA|15
CASSVGQGTRYGYTF
TGTGCCAGCAGCGTAGGACAAGGGACTCGCTATGGCTACACCTTC
>TRBJ2-7|NA|TRBV5-4|TRBD1|15
CASSSGQGLSYEQYF
TGTGCCAGCAGCTCCGGACAGGGCCTATCCTACGAGCAGTACTTC
>TRBJ1-5|NA|TRBV19|NA|18
CASSIDREAGNSNQPQHF
TGTGCCAGTAGTATAGATAGGGAGGCAGGGAATAGCAATCAGCCCCAGCATTTT
>TRBJ1-1|NA|TRBV4-3|NA|15
CASSQRQFMNTEAFF
TGCGCCAGCAGCCAGAGGCAGTTTATGAACACTGAAGCTTTCTTT
>TRBJ2-3|NA|TRBV30|NA|14
CAWTVSSVTDTQYF
TGTGCCTGGACGGTGTCTAGCGTGACAGATACGCAGTATTTT
>TRBJ1-5|NA|TRBV23-1|TRBD1|14
CASYPGGPWQPQHF
TGCGCCAGCTATCCAGGGGGCCCATGGCAGCCCCAGCATTTT
>TRBJ1-2|once|TRBV7-2|TRBD1|13
CASSLGQNYGYTF
TGTGCCAGCAGCTTGGGACAGAACTATGGCTACACCTTC
>TRBJ1-2|NA|TRBV4-1|NA|13
CASSPGLNYGYTF
TGCGCCAGCAGCCCCGGTCTCAACTATGGCTACACCTTC
>TRBJ2-1|NA|TRBV6-1|NA|15
CASSPYRVSYNEQFF
TGTGCCAGCAGTCCCTACAGGGTCTCCTACAATGAGCAGTTCTTC
>TRBJ2-1|NA|TRBV9|NA|16
CASSVGVQGSYNEQFF
TGTGCCAGCAGCGTAGGGGTGCAGGGTTCCTACAATGAGCAGTTCTTC
>TRBJ1-2|NA|TRBV2|TRBD1|12
CASSGDSYGYTF
TGTGCCAGCAGTGGGGACAGCTATGGCTACACCTTC
>TRBJ2-1|NA|TRBV27|TRBD1|16
CASRQLRGSPYNEQFF
TGTGCCAGCAGGCAACTCAGGGGGAGCCCCTACAATGAGCAGTTCTTC
>TRBJ1-2|once|TRBV19|NA|14
CASSRGPTVYGYTF
TGTGCCAGTAGTAGGGGGCCGACAGTCTATGGCTACACCTTC